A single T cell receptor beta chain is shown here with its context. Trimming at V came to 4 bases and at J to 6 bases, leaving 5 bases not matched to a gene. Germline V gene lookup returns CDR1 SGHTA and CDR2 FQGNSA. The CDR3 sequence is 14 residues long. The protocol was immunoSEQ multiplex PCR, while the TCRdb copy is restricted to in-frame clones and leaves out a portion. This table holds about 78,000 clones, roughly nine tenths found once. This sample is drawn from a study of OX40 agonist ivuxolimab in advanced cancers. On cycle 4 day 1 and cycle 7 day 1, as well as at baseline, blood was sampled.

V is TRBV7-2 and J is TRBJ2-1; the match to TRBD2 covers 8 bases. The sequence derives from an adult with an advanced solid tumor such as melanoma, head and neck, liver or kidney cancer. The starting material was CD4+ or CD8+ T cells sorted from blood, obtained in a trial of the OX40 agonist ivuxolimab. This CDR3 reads CASSWASGPNEQFF. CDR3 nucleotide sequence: TGTGCCAGCAGCTGGGCTAGCGGGCCCAATGAGCAGTTCTTC.